Listed below are T cell receptor beta chains from one sample, sequenced in a study of OX40 agonist ivuxolimab in advanced cancers. Here immunoSEQ multiplex PCR was the method, and the copy in TCRdb shows in-frame clones only, minus some. This sample yields around 11,000 clones, of which roughly 73% are seen a single time; about a third belongs to the top ten. Specimen: CD4+ or CD8+ T cells sorted from blood, collected in a trial of the OX40 agonist ivuxolimab. Every receptor here comes from an adult with an advanced solid tumor such as melanoma, head and neck, liver or kidney cancer. Each CDR3 is given with its conserved first and last residue.

>TRBJ2-7|TRBV6-5
CASSGTHEQYF
>TRBJ1-3|TRBV5-6
CASSLSPRYGRATNTIYF
>TRBJ1-2|TRBV6-5
CASREASQDGYTF
>TRBJ2-3|TRBV4-3
CASSHQLLAGGDTQYF
>TRBJ1-1|TRBV9
CASSPRQGITEAFF
>TRBJ2-7|TRBV2
CATENYEQYF
>TRBJ2-1|TRBV4-1
CASSQDSGGAYNEQFF
>TRBJ2-4|TRBV28
CASRTGTGELAKNIQYF
>TRBJ2-7|TRBV2
CASSDLGYEQYF
>TRBJ2-1|TRBV27
CASSLKGPDNEQFF
>TRBJ2-1|TRBV14
CASSHNPGQGDNEQFF
>TRBJ2-6|TRBV7-8
CASSLGPGTYHSGANVLTF
>TRBJ1-5|TRBV18
CASFGPGNQPQHF
>TRBJ2-7|TRBV6-6
CASSYSPWLPSYEQYF
>TRBJ2-1|TRBV7-9
CASSLVGTAEQFF
>TRBJ2-3|TRBV6-4
CASSDSQGGGGTDTQYF
>TRBJ1-2|TRBV4-1
CASSQDWGASYGYTF
>TRBJ1-4|TRBV5-1
CASSPGQGNEKLFF
>TRBJ2-7|TRBV7-6
CASSSGQLSKFGYEQYF
>TRBJ2-7|TRBV6-5
CASSYSRGDYEQYF
>TRBJ1-2|TRBV5-4
CASSLDTIPNYGYTF
>TRBJ1-5|TRBV7-6
CASSEQGDNQPQHF
>TRBJ2-3|TRBV21-1
CASSKVARGASGGRTDTQYF
>TRBJ1-1|TRBV27
CASSLGSVNTEAFF
>TRBJ2-3|TRBV5-1
CASSATLGSDTQYF
>TRBJ2-6|TRBV4-1
CASSQVEGTISGANVLTF
>TRBJ1-1|TRBV9
CASSVGANTEAFF
>TRBJ2-5|TRBV5-4
CASTKQEQETQYF
>TRBJ2-5|TRBV7-3
CASSPYGGRAWETQYF
>TRBJ2-2|TRBV6-5
CASSYSTGGTGELFF
>TRBJ2-6|TRBV27
CASSLNPRPSGANVLTF